This T cell receptor beta chain derives from a study of CD8+ T cells in alopecia areata. Extraction and reverse transcription of RNA yielded cDNA as the sequencing template. Data came from immunoSEQ multiplex PCR; TCRdb stores just in-frame clones and leaves some out. Here the sample spans 100,000 to 150,000 clones, approximately 58% being singletons. In germline, CDR1 is MNHEY, CDR2 SVGAGI. This CDR3 comprises 13 residues. With 8 bases clipped from V and 1 base from J, the junction kept 3 bases outside the gene matches. The source material was CD4+ T cells sorted from blood, sampled at week 0. The receptor's source is a human donor with alopecia areata. V and J are TRBV6-5 and TRBJ2-7; 9 nucleotides line up with TRBD1. The DNA of the CDR3 is TGTGCCAGCCGGACAGGGGAATCCTACGAGCAGTACTTC. Translating gives CASRTGESYEQYF.